The T cell receptor (beta chain) described here comes from a study of blood T cell repertoires in COVID-19. Under the authors' procedure: It was from reference gene primer amplification that nucleated cell counts were estimated. Repertoires were generated with immunoSEQ multiplex PCR, while TCRdb's copy carries only in-frame clones and drops some. V and J calls and clone size follow that table, whereas D and trimming were derived from the DNA. This sample carries a few hundred thousand clones, about 86% of them seen once, and the ten largest clones take over 4%. The age range of participants was 18 to 89 years, with residence in more than 20 US areas. Participants were placed into cohorts based on the clinical history they reported. The CDR3 has 14 amino acids. Germline CDR1 and CDR2: SGHNT and YYREEE (reference sequence). J gave up 1 base and V 4 bases, and 3 bases lay outside the gene matches. This clone was counted once.

This TCR was recovered from a man aged 25-45 years with acute COVID-19. The genes are TRBV5-4 and TRBJ1-2; TRBD1 aligns across 8 bases. Sequenced input: PBMCs or T cells enriched from blood (not recorded which). CDR3 in DNA: TGTGCCAGCAGCCTGGGACAGGATAACTATGGCTACACCTTC. Its translation is CASSLGQDNYGYTF.